This T cell receptor beta chain was observed in a study of cytomegalovirus exposure and HLA in healthy donors. For the study at large: Earlier, 150 million to 200 million T cells were analyzed, and more than 100 million unique TCR beta sequences were found among them.

Comments on this clone: Its antigen is still unknown.

There are 14 residues in the CDR3. In germline, CDR1 is SGHDT, CDR2 YYEEEE. V was pared by 1 base and J by 7 bases, with 9 bases between. Vbeta (60) and Jbeta (13) primers were used in the PCR. Clones were read by immunoSEQ multiplex PCR, and TCRdb kept only the in-frame ones, dropping some. The sample carries 150,000 or so clones, around 67% recorded once. Study-wide points: A link between a missense DCLRE1C variant and TCR beta V- and J-gene trimming emerged from a later analysis.

The sequence was collected from a woman under 30 in good health and CMV-seronegative. The chain links TRBV5-6 to TRBJ1-6; the D gene is possibly TRBD1 (5 bases). The sequenced material came from PBMCs. The CDR3 sequence is CASSLSPGNSPLHF. CDR3 sequence (DNA): TGTGCCAGCAGCTTGTCCCCAGGGAATTCACCCCTCCACTTT.